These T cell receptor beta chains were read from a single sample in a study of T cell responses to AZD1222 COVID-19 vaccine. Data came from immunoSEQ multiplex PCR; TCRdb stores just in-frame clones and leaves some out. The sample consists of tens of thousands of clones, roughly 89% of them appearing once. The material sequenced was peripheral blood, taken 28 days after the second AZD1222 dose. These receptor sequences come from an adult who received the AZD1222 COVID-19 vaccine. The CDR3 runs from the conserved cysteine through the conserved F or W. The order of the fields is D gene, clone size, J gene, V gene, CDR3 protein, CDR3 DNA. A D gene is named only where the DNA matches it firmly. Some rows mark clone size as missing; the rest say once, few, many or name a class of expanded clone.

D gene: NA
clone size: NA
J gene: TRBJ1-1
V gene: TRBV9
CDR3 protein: CASSGHEGTEAFF
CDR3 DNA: TGTGCCAGCAGCGGCCATGAGGGCACTGAAGCTTTCTTT

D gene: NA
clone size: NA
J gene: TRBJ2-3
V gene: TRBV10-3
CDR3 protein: CAISEPGFGDTQYF
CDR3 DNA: TGTGCCATCAGTGAGCCGGGTTTCGGAGATACGCAGTATTTT

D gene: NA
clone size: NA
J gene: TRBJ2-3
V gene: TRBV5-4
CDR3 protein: CASSLGGPGADTQYF
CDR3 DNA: TGTGCCAGCAGCTTGGGAGGGCCAGGGGCAGATACGCAGTATTTT

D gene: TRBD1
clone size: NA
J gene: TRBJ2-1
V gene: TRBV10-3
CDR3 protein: CAITKRQGDRYNEQFF
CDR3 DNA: TGTGCCATCACTAAACGTCAGGGGGATCGATACAATGAGCAGTTCTTC

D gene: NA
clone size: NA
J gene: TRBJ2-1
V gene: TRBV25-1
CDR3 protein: CANQGHEQFF
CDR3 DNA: TGTGCCAACCAGGGCCATGAGCAGTTCTTC

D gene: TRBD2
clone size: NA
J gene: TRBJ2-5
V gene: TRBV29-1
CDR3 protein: CSLLSGSVETQYF
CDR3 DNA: TGCAGCCTCCTAAGCGGGAGTGTCGAGACCCAGTACTTC

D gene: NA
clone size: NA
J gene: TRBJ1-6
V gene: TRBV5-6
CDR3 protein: CASNRLPGNNSPLHF
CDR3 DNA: TGTGCCAGCAACCGACTTCCAGGGAATAATTCACCCCTCCACTTT

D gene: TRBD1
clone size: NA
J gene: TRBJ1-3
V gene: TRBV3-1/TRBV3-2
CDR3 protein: CASSFRQGPMGGNTIYF
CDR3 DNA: TGTGCCAGCAGCTTTCGACAGGGGCCCATGGGTGGAAACACCATATATTTT

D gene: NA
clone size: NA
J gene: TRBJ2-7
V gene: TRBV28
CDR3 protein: CASSLWGAGEQYF
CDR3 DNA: TGTGCCAGCAGTTTATGGGGGGCAGGAGAGCAGTACTTC

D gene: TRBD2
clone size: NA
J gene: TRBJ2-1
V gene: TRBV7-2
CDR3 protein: CASSWEGGQPYNEQFF
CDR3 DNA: TGTGCCAGCAGCTGGGAGGGTGGGCAACCCTACAATGAGCAGTTCTTC

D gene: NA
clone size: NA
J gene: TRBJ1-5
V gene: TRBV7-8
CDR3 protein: CASSPPNQPQHF
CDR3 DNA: TGTGCCAGCAGCCCACCCAATCAGCCCCAGCATTTT

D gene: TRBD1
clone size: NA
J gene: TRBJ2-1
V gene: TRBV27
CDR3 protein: CASRTGVGYNEQFF
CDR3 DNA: TGTGCCAGCAGGACAGGGGTCGGGTACAATGAGCAGTTCTTC

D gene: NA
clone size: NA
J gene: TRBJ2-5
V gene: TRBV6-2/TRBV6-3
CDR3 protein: CASSFGREVQETQYF
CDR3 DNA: TGTGCCAGCAGTTTCGGGCGCGAGGTACAAGAGACCCAGTACTTC

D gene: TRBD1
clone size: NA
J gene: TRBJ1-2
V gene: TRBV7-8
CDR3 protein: CASSRTLPGQWNYGYTF
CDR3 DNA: TGTGCCAGCAGCCGCACCTTACCGGGACAGTGGAACTATGGCTACACCTTC

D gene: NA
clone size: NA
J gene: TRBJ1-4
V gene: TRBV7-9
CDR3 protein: CASSSPNSATNEKLFF
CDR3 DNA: TGTGCCAGCAGCTCACCAAACAGTGCAACTAATGAAAAACTGTTTTTT

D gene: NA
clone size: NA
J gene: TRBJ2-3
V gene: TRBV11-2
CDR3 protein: CASGSQFYSTDTQYF
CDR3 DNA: TGTGCCAGCGGGAGCCAATTTTATAGCACAGATACGCAGTATTTT

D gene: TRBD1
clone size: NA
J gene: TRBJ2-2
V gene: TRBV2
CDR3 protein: CASSVGTANTGELFF
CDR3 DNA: TGTGCCAGCAGTGTAGGGACAGCGAACACCGGGGAGCTGTTTTTT

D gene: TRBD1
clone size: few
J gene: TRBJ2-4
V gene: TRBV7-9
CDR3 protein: CASSLADRGEIAKNIQYF
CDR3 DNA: TGTGCCAGCAGCTTAGCCGACAGGGGGGAAATAGCCAAAAACATTCAGTACTTC

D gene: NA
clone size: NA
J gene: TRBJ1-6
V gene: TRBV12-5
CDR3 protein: CASGPDSSYNSPLHF
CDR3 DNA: TGTGCTAGTGGTCCGGACAGTTCCTATAATTCACCCCTCCACTTT

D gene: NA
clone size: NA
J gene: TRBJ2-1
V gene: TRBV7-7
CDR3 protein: CASSRGLGSSDEQFF
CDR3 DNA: TGTGCCAGCAGCCGGGGGCTGGGCTCGTCGGATGAGCAGTTCTTC

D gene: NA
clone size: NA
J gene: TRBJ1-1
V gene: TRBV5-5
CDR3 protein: CASSFGVDTEAFF
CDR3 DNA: TGTGCCAGCAGCTTTGGGGTGGACACTGAAGCTTTCTTT

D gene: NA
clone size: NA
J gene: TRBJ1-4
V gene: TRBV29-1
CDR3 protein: CSVAGPENEKLFF
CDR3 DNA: TGCAGCGTTGCTGGGCCGGAGAATGAAAAACTGTTTTTT

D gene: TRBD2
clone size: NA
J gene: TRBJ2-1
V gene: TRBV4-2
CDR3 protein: CASSQDTSAGVWNEQFF
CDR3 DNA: TGTGCCAGCAGCCAAGACACTAGCGCGGGAGTGTGGAATGAGCAGTTCTTC

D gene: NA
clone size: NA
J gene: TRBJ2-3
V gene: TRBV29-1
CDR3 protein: CSVGSWGDPTDTQYF
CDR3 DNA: TGCAGCGTTGGGTCCTGGGGGGACCCCACAGATACGCAGTATTTT

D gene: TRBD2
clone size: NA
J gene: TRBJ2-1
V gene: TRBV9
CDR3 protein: CASSRGALAGDNEQFF
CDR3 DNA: TGTGCCAGCAGTCGCGGGGCTCTAGCGGGGGACAATGAGCAGTTCTTC

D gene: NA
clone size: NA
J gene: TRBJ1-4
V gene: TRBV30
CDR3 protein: CAADSLIREKLFF
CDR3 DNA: TGTGCCGCGGACAGTCTTATTCGTGAAAAACTGTTTTTT

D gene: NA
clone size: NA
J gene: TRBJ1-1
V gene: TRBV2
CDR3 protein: CASKTHGTVNTEAFF
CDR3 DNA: TGTGCCAGCAAGACGCATGGGACGGTGAACACTGAAGCTTTCTTT

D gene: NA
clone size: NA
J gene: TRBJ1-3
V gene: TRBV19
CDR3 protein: CASSILSRGNTIYF
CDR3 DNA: TGTGCCAGTAGTATCCTTTCCAGGGGAAACACCATATATTTT

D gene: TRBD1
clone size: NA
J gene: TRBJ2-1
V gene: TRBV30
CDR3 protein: CAWSVRPPETGGEQFF
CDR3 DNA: TGTGCCTGGAGTGTACGACCTCCCGAGACAGGGGGTGAGCAGTTCTTC

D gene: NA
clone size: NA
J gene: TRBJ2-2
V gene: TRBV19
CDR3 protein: CASSFGAPNTGELFF
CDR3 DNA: TGTGCCAGTAGTTTCGGGGCACCGAACACCGGGGAGCTGTTTTTT

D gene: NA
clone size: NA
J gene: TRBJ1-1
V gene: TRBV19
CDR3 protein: CASSQAVGEAFF
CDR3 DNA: TGTGCCAGTAGTCAGGCTGTCGGTGAAGCTTTCTTT

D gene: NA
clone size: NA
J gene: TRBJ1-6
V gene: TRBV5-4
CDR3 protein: CASSLARDYSYNSPLHF
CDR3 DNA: TGTGCCAGCAGCTTGGCTCGGGACTACTCCTATAATTCACCCCTCCACTTT

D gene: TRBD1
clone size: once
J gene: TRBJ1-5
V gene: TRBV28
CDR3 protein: CASSLSQGGPQHF
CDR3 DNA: TGTGCCAGCAGTTTATCTCAGGGGGGTCCCCAGCATTTT

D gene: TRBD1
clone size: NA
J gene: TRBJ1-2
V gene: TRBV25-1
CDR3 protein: CASSEERGQIYGYTF
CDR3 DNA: TGTGCCAGCAGTGAAGAGCGGGGACAGATCTATGGCTACACCTTC

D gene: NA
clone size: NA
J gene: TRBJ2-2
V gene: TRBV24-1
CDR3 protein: CATGLYHTGELFF
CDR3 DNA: TGTGCCACCGGACTATATCACACCGGGGAGCTGTTTTTT

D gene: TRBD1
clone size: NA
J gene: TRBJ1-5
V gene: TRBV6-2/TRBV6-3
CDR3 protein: CARCPPGTDEYSNQPQHF
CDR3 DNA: TGTGCCAGATGCCCTCCTGGGACAGACGAATATAGCAATCAGCCCCAGCATTTT

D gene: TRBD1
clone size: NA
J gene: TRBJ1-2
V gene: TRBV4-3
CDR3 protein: CASSQDRGQGYTF
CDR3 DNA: TGCGCCAGCAGCCAAGACAGGGGGCAGGGCTACACCTTC

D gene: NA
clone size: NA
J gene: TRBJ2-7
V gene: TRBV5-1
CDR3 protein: CASSLGPTGQPAYEQYF
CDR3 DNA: TGCGCCAGCAGCTTGGGGCCCACAGGGCAACCCGCCTACGAGCAGTACTTC

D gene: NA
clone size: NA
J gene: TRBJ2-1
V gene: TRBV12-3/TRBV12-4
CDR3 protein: CASSERSNEQFF
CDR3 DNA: TGTGCCAGCAGCGAGCGGAGCAATGAGCAGTTCTTC

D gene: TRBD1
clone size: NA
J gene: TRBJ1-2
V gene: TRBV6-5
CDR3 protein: CASSYSGQGEGYTF
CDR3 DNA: TGTGCCAGCAGTTACTCGGGACAGGGTGAAGGCTACACCTTC